This T cell receptor beta chain was obtained from a study of cytomegalovirus exposure and HLA in healthy donors. Germline V gives CDR1 MDHEN, CDR2 SYDVKM. There are 19 residues in the CDR3. J was trimmed by 1 base and V by 2 bases; bases with no gene match: 13. This clone was detected only once. What it recognizes is unknown. General study points: The listing of roughly 160 TCR beta chains classed them as cytomegalovirus-associated. It was in a later analysis that TCR association rates were seen to vary by HLA locus, highest for DRB1 and lowest for HLA-C.

Primers: 60 Vbeta forward and 13 Jbeta reverse. TCRdb's table, derived via immunoSEQ multiplex PCR, lists solely in-frame clones and lacks some. Of approximately 110,000 clones listed, 82% are singletons. Sequencing input: PBMCs. V and J are TRBV28 and TRBJ2-5, with 10 bases aligning to TRBD1. This clonotype originated in a young woman in good health and CMV-seronegative. CDR3 region: CASSLPGTGAISGQETQYF. The CDR3 region has the DNA TGTGCCAGCAGTTTACCCGGGACAGGGGCGATCTCGGGCCAAGAGACCCAGTACTTC.